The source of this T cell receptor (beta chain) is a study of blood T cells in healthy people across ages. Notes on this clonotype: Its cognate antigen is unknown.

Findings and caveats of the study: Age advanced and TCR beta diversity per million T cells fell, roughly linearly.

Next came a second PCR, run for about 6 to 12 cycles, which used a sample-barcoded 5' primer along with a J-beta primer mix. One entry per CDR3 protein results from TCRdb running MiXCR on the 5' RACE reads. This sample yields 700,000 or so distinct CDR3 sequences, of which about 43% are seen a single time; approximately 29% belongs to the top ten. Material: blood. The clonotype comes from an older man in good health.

The CDR3 reads CASSPRVYNEQYF. CDR3 sequence (DNA): TGTGCCAGCAGCCCCCGAGTCTACAATGAGCAGTACTTC. The V call is TRBV7-9, the J call TRBJ2-1, with D unclear. Near its end, the DNA agrees better with TRBJ2-7, so the J call may be wrong. Germline-derived CDR1 and CDR2 are SEHNR and FQNEAQ (reference sequence). The CDR3 spans 13 residues.